This T cell receptor beta chain is from a study of shared clonotypes between healthy human individuals. The study's findings and limits: Sampling was confined to blood; repertoires within tissues likely differ.

Germline V gene sequence: CDR1 SGHNT, CDR2 YYREEE (reference sequence). V dropped 4 bases and J dropped 6; count of bases not matched to a gene: 6. This CDR3 has 13 residues. As to this clone: Its antigen remains unidentified.

All donors were Caucasian adults living in Nashville, Tennessee. Authors' methods: Filtering differed since immunoSEQ provided only junctions, with no quality scores. Repertoires were generated with immunoSEQ multiplex PCR, while TCRdb's copy carries only in-frame clones and drops some. The DNA was the basis for D and trimming; V, J and clone size are from that table. The sample holds 520,000 or so clones, roughly 78% seen once. V and J are TRBV5-4 and TRBJ2-7; 8 bases are a match to TRBD1. Sequencing was carried out using PBMCs. This TCR derives from a woman aged 40-49 years in good health. Some clones in this sample may be carry-over from other donors' samples. The CDR3 region is CASSLGQGSEQYF. For the CDR3, the DNA is TGTGCCAGCAGCCTCGGACAGGGAAGCGAGCAGTACTTC.